Only a few counts were recorded for the clone carrying this TCR beta chain. This entry is derived from a study of T-cell memory formation after mild COVID-19. Germline CDR1 reads LNHDA; CDR2 reads SQIVND (reference sequence). CDR3 length: 15 residues. The trim removed 5 bases at V and 2 bases at J, leaving 8 bases unmatched. A single record per CDR3 protein comes from TCRdb applying MiXCR to the 5' RACE reads. This table has around 130,000 distinct CDR3 sequences, approximately 15% appearing once. This TCR derives from a man between 18 and 35 years old who had mild COVID-19 (a few samples of this study predate the infection). Cell type and time point are not known. Sequenced sample: PBMCs or a T cell subset sorted from them (not recorded which). This rearrangement joins TRBV19 to TRBJ2-5, with 7 bases aligning to TRBD2. The CDR3 region is CASSLSLAVQETQYF. In nucleotides, the CDR3 is TGTGCCAGTAGTTTATCCCTAGCGGTACAAGAGACCCAGTACTTC. The whole variable domain, remainder taken from reference TRBV19 and TRBJ2-5, is DGGITQSPKYLFRKEGQNVTLSCEQNLNHDAMYWYRQDPGQGLRLIYYSQIVNDFQKGDIAEGYSVSREKKESFPLTVTSAQKNPTAFYLCASSLSLAVQETQYFGPGTRLLVL.